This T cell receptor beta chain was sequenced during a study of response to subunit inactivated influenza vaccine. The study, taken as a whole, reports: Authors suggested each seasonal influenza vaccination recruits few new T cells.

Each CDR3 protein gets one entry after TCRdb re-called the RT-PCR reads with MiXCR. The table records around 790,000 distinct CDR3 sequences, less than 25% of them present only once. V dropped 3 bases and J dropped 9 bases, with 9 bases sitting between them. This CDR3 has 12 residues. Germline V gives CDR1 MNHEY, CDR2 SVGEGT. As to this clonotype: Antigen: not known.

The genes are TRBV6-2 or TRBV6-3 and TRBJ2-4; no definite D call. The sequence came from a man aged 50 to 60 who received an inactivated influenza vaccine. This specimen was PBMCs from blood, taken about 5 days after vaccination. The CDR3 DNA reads TGTGCCAGCAGTTATGAGCTGAGCATTCAGTACTTC. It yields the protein CASSYELSIQYF.